The entry that follows covers one T cell receptor beta chain sequence. This record belongs to a study of cytomegalovirus exposure and HLA in healthy donors. PCR involved 60 Vbeta and 13 Jbeta primers. The assay was immunoSEQ multiplex PCR, and TCRdb's table has in-frame clones only and misses some. This table holds more than 150,000 clones, about 80% found once. This CDR3 contains 13 residues. The germline gives CDR1 WSHSY, CDR2 SAAADI. Trimming shortened V by 3 bases and J by 7 bases, and 12 bases separated the two germline ends. The TCR comes from a boy aged 10-17 years in good health and CMV-seronegative. The genes are TRBV10-2 and TRBJ1-1, with D possibly being TRBD1 (6 bases). The sample taken for sequencing was PBMCs. The CDR3 sequence is CASSERGYSEAFF. As DNA, the CDR3 is TGCGCCAGCAGTGAAAGGGGGTATAGTGAAGCTTTCTTT.